This TCR beta chain was observed in a study of OX40 agonist ivuxolimab in advanced cancers. Any history of autoimmune disease or systemic immunosuppression disqualified patients. Sequencing was performed with immunoSEQ multiplex PCR; in TCRdb, only in-frame clones are kept and a portion is missing. The repertoire holds 73,000 or so clones, with more than 75% as singletons. The sequenced sample was CD4+ or CD8+ T cells sorted from blood, obtained in a trial of the OX40 agonist ivuxolimab. The receptor's source is an adult with an advanced solid tumor such as melanoma, head and neck, liver or kidney cancer.

The CDR3 DNA sequence: TGTGCCAGCAGTCCTGACAGTGGCACTGAAGCTTTCTTT. It yields the protein CASSPDSGTEAFF. The chain links TRBV2 to TRBJ1-1, with D maybe TRBD1 (5 bases). The germline V gene has CDR1 SNHLY and CDR2 FYNNEI. V was pared by 5 bases and J by 4 bases, with 11 bases between. The CDR3 contains 13 residues.